This T cell receptor beta chain comes out of a study of cytomegalovirus exposure and HLA in healthy donors. Study-wide points: In an earlier analysis, productive rearrangement rates for most beta V segments clustered near 90% or 30%.

Turning to this clone: The antigen remains undetermined.

V was clipped by 3 bases and J by 3 bases; unmatched bases: 9. Germline values: CDR1 MNHEY, CDR2 SVGAGI. CDR3 length: 16 residues. 60 Vbeta and 13 Jbeta primers were used in PCR. How the authors handled the data: Later, an analysis found about 80 million unique TCR beta chains, and around 12 million of these were shared. Using immunoSEQ multiplex PCR, the repertoire was profiled, and TCRdb retains in-frame clones only, with some absent. D and trimming come from the DNA, and the V and J calls and clone size come from that table. Listed are 100,000 to 150,000 clones; approximately 1.7% falls within the top ten.

Sequencing was performed on PBMCs. J is TRBJ2-7 and V is TRBV6-5, with TRBD2 matching 9 bases. The receptor's source is a man younger than 35 in good health and CMV-seronegative. CDR3 DNA: TGTGCCAGCAGTTATGGTAGCGGGGGTCTGGGCTACGAGCAGTACTTC. Protein product: CASSYGSGGLGYEQYF.